This is a list of T cell receptor beta chains from one sample in a study of blood T cell repertoires in COVID-19. Measured with immunoSEQ multiplex PCR; TCRdb has only the in-frame clones, and not every one. The table lists about 90,000 clones, 89% of them singletons. Sequencing input: peripheral blood. These receptors came from a woman in her sixties or seventies with acute or convalescent COVID-19. Each CDR3 is given with its conserved first and last residue. Clone size is stated in some rows and not others, as once, few, many or a class when expanded.

J gene,clone size,V gene,CDR3 protein
TRBJ1-2,.,TRBV3-1/TRBV3-2,CASSQSAGSGNYGYTF
TRBJ2-4,.,TRBV11-2,CASSLQGAVRGIQYF
TRBJ2-6,.,TRBV7-8,CASSPVQGVSSGANVLTF
TRBJ2-1,.,TRBV5-6,CASSLLASGVFEITNEQFF
TRBJ2-7,.,TRBV6-5,CASSYSGQAIYEQYF
TRBJ2-3,.,TRBV5-1,CASSFNGGDPTDTQYF
TRBJ2-2,.,TRBV5-8,CASSLGTRGTGELFF
TRBJ1-5,.,TRBV12-3/TRBV12-4,CASSLGGPQPQHF
TRBJ2-3,.,TRBV23-1,CASSQSRRATDTQYF
TRBJ2-3,.,TRBV15,CATSRDRPAGTDTQYF
TRBJ2-3,.,TRBV12-5,CASGLRDWDSTDTQYF
TRBJ1-5,.,TRBV4-1,CASSDRGGNQPQHF
TRBJ1-2,.,TRBV28,CASSFPGGYGYTF
TRBJ1-5,once,TRBV24-1,CATSDGDRGYNQPQHF
TRBJ2-7,.,TRBV19,CASSMATSGSVHEQYF
TRBJ1-2,.,TRBV12-3/TRBV12-4,CASSYPPLVYSTF
TRBJ2-2,once,TRBV24-1,CATQGTFGSRVHTGELFF
TRBJ1-2,.,TRBV18,CASSPPGQNYGYTF
TRBJ1-5,.,TRBV5-1,CASSLGDTNQPQHF
TRBJ2-3,.,TRBV5-1,CASAPHGRGGGNPDTQYF
TRBJ1-5,.,TRBV28,CASRQGTNQPQHF
TRBJ1-2,.,TRBV3-1/TRBV3-2,CASSPPKYDSNYGYTF
TRBJ2-2,.,TRBV6-4,CASSELAGGLANTGELFF
TRBJ2-6,.,TRBV4-1,CASSQDLEGSGANVLTF
TRBJ2-5,.,TRBV2,CASSARGGPQETQYF